The 11 T cell receptor beta chains given below trace back to one sample, sequenced in a study of blood T cell repertoires in COVID-19. Produced via immunoSEQ multiplex PCR; TCRdb's table is partial and in-frame only. The table shows about 250,000 clones, with 65% to 90% occurring only once. The source material was PBMCs or T cells enriched from blood (not recorded which). These receptor sequences come from a middle-aged man who had recovered from COVID-19.

The rearrangement joins TRBV18 to TRBJ2-1; D remains ambiguous. This CDR3 spans 13 amino acids. Trimming removed 0 bases at V and 3 bases at J, with 3 bases between. CDR1 is KGHSH and CDR2 is LQKENI in the germline V gene. The CDR3: CASSPPFYNEQFF. CDR3 bases: TGTGCCAGCTCACCACCCTTCTACAATGAGCAGTTCTTC. Drawing the rest from reference TRBV18 and TRBJ2-1, the complete variable domain is NAGVMQNPRHLVRRRGQEARLRCSPMKGHSHVYWYRQLPEEGLKFMVYLQKENIIDESGMPKERFSAEFPKEGPSILRIQQVVRGDSAAYFCASSPPFYNEQFFGPGTRLTVL.

The rearrangement uses TRBV5-4 and TRBJ2-3; 7 positions match TRBD2. This CDR3 has 16 amino acids. Germline values: CDR1 SGHNT, CDR2 YYREEE (reference sequence). The trim removed 4 bases at V and 2 bases at J, leaving 10 bases unmatched. CDR3 bases: TGTGCCAGCAGCATCGGCGGGGGACGGGCCACAGATACGCAGTATTTT. Residues: CASSIGGGRATDTQYF. Full variable domain (rest looked up from reference TRBV5-4 and TRBJ2-3): ETGVTQSPTHLIKTRGQQVTLRCSSQSGHNTVSWYQQALGQGPQFIFQYYREEENGRGNFPPRFSGLQFPNYSSELNVNALELDDSALYLCASSIGGGRATDTQYFGPGTRLTVL.

The chain recombines TRBV5-5 with TRBJ2-7; TRBD1 is a possible D gene (5 bases). V lost 4 bases to trimming and J lost 3 bases, with 14 bases between them. CDR3 size: 14 residues. Germline loops: CDR1 SGHKS, CDR2 YYEKEE (reference sequence). The CDR3 DNA is TGTGCCAGCAGCCCGTTGACAGAGAACTACGAGCAGTACTTC. As protein: CASSPLTENYEQYF.

The chain links TRBV11-2 to TRBJ1-3; possible D gene TRBD1, 5 bases. This CDR3 is built from 15 residues. Germline CDR1 SGHAT, CDR2 FQNNGV. Trimming removed 3 bases at V and 2 bases at J, with 11 bases between. CDR3 amino acids: CASSLSGGTGNTIYF. Here the CDR3 DNA reads TGTGCCAGCAGCTTGAGCGGGGGGACTGGAAACACCATATATTTT.

V and J are TRBV29-1 and TRBJ1-1, with a possible D match to TRBD1 (5 bases). This CDR3 contains 12 residues. V lost 3 bases, J lost 4 bases, and 9 bases lay in between. Germline CDR1 is SQVTM and CDR2 is ANQGSEA. The DNA of the CDR3 is TGCAGCGTTGATTCTAGGGGCACTGAAGCTTTCTTT. This codes for CSVDSRGTEAFF.

This chain uses TRBV25-1 with TRBJ1-2; 8 positions match TRBD1. V was clipped by 6 bases and J by 4 bases; unmatched bases: 10. From germline, CDR1 is MGHDK and CDR2 SYGVNS. This CDR3 has 15 amino acids. The CDR3 here is CASSPAGDRLYGYTF. As DNA, the CDR3 is TGTGCCAGCAGCCCGGCAGGGGACAGGCTCTATGGCTACACCTTC.

The genes are TRBV11-2 and TRBJ1-5; TRBD1 aligns across 12 bases. CDR3 length equals 16 residues. The J segment lost 6 bases and the V segment lost 3 bases, leaving 6 bases of the junction unmatched. The germline CDR1 and CDR2 sequences are SGHAT and FQNNGV. The CDR3 nucleotides read TGTGCCAGCAGCTTCTCCGGGACAGGGGGCGTTCAGCCCCAGCATTTT. Protein product: CASSFSGTGGVQPQHF.

The CDR3 loop is CASSQNSETGELFF. CDR3 DNA: TGCGCCAGCAGCCAGAACAGTGAAACCGGGGAGCTGTTTTTT. The chain couples TRBV5-1 to TRBJ2-2; D gene ambiguous. This CDR3 comprises 14 residues. From germline, CDR1 is SGHRS and CDR2 YFSETQ. V lost 4 bases to trimming and J lost 5 bases, with 12 bases between them.

The chain couples TRBV5-1 to TRBJ1-6, with D unclear. In germline, CDR1 is SGHRS, CDR2 YFSETQ. Trimming took 0 bases from V and 5 from J, leaving 9 bases between them. The CDR3 sequence is 15 residues long. CDR3 coding DNA: TGCGCCAGCAGCTTGGCATGGGGAGATAATTCACCCCTCCACTTT. Translating it yields CASSLAWGDNSPLHF.

The rearrangement joins TRBV3-1 (or the pseudogene TRBV3-2) to TRBJ1-1; a possible D gene is TRBD1 (6 bases). The CDR3 is made up of 15 amino acids. The V gene lost 0 bases and the J gene lost 6 bases, with 14 bases spanning the gap. Germline CDR1 reads LGHDT; CDR2 reads YNNKEL (reference sequence). The CDR3 spells CASSQEAQGNPEAFF. The CDR3 nucleotides read TGTGCCAGCAGCCAAGAGGCACAGGGTAACCCTGAAGCTTTCTTT.

This clone was found once. The chain has TRBV6-5 and TRBJ2-2; a possible D gene is TRBD2 (6 bases). The germline V and J ends were trimmed by 6 bases and 8 bases, with 19 bases remaining between them. The CDR3 is 15 residues long. In germline, CDR1 is MNHEY, CDR2 SVGAGI. The CDR3 coding sequence is TGTGCCAGCAGATCCCGGGGGTCGAACGGAGGGGAGCTGTTTTTT. This codes for CASRSRGSNGGELFF.